The clone carrying this TCR beta chain was seen a handful of times. Antigen: not known. Study-level findings and limits: The TCR gene usage of tumor memory CD4+ T cells clustered together with blood and lymph node memory CD4+ cells and with lymph node naive CD4+ cells.

MiXCR was run by TCRdb on the 5' RACE reads, yielding one entry per CDR3 protein. Here the sample spans about 40,000 distinct CDR3 sequences, 22% being singletons. The CDR3 has 14 residues. The V gene's germline CDR1 is MRHNA and CDR2 SNTAGT. Between the trimmed V and J ends, which lost 0 bases and 3 bases, there was a span of 5 bases. Treg sorting used a CD4+CD25+CD127-/low gate. The sequence came from a female donor with breast cancer. The specimen was Tregs sorted from a lymph node. The gene calls are TRBV6-4 and TRBJ2-2, with D possibly matching TRBD2 (5 bases). CDR3 in amino acids: CASSDSSDTGELFF. The CDR3 coding sequence is TGTGCCAGCAGTGACTCTAGCGACACCGGGGAGCTGTTTTTT.